This TCR beta chain came from a study of T-cell reconstitution after alpha-beta-depleted transplantation in children. Findings and caveats of the study: Expanded graft clones numbering several hundred reportedly gave rise to alpha-beta T cells about two months after transplant.

Germline CDR1 LNHNV, CDR2 YYDKDF (reference sequence). The CDR3 is 15 amino acids. The V end lost 0 bases, the J end lost 5 bases, and 13 bases lay between the germline ends. Preparing the TCRbeta library involved the use of unique molecular identifiers. TCRdb fed the PCR reads into MiXCR, producing one record per CDR3 protein. The table records about a million distinct CDR3 sequences, about 29% of them present only once. In its sample, this clonotype was seen a few times. The antigen is unknown. The J gene is TRBJ1-1, the V gene TRBV15; D may be TRBD1 (6 bases). This clonotype originated in a boy in the first two years of life who had a stem cell transplant for SCID, so the T cells may come from the graft donor. The sequencing used PBMCs, mostly from graft donor cells, collected 360 days after TCRalphabeta/CD19-depleted stem cell transplant. Here the CDR3 DNA reads TGTGCCACCAGCAGAGATAGGGGGGGTGGGACTGAAGCTTTCTTT. It yields the protein CATSRDRGGGTEAFF.